This passage covers 3 T cell receptor beta chains from one sample sequenced in a study of shared clonotypes between healthy human individuals. Terminally differentiated effector memory CD45RA+ cells were left out of the naive CD8 fraction, which was CD45RO-negative and positively selected for CCR7. TCRdb's copy holds only in-frame clones and misses some; the assay was immunoSEQ multiplex PCR. The sample yields some 2.1 million clones, roughly 95% seen once. The specimen was naive CD8+ T cells from PBMCs. The receptors here all came from a man between 18 and 35 years old in good health. Some clones in this sample may be carry-over from other donors' samples.

The chain is built from TRBV5-4 and TRBJ1-1; 7 bases are a match to TRBD1. The CDR3 has 14 residues. CDR1 SGHNT and CDR2 YYREEE come from the germline V gene (reference sequence). Trimming cost V 4 bases and J 4 bases; bases outside gene matches: 7. The CDR3, as DNA: TGTGCCAGCAGCGTCTTACAGGGGCCCACTGAAGCTTTCTTT. This encodes CASSVLQGPTEAFF. Full variable domain (remainder filled in from reference TRBV5-4 and TRBJ1-1): ETGVTQSPTHLIKTRGQQVTLRCSSQSGHNTVSWYQQALGQGPQFIFQYYREEENGRGNFPPRFSGLQFPNYSSELNVNALELDDSALYLCASSVLQGPTEAFFGQGTRLTVV.

V is TRBV27 and J is TRBJ2-7; 7 positions match TRBD1. The CDR3 is 14 amino acids. Germline assignment: CDR1 MNHEY and CDR2 SMNVEV (reference sequence). Germline trimming cut 5 bases from V and 3 bases from J; bases unmatched to any gene: 7. In nucleotides, the CDR3 is TGTGCCAGCAGTCTTACGGGACAGATCTACGAGCAGTACTTC. As protein: CASSLTGQIYEQYF.

This chain connects TRBV10-1 to TRBJ2-5; 9 nucleotides agree with TRBD2. The length of the CDR3 is 15 residues. CDR1 and CDR2 from the germline V gene are WNHNN and SYGVQD (reference sequence). Trimming at V came to 2 bases and at J to 3 bases, leaving 4 bases not matched to a gene. The CDR3 bases are TGCGCCAGCAGTGAGGGGCTAGCGGGGAAAGAGACCCAGTACTTC. The encoded protein is CASSEGLAGKETQYF.